The T cell receptor (beta chain) described here comes from a study of blood T cell repertoires in COVID-19. Using immunoSEQ multiplex PCR, the repertoire was profiled, and TCRdb retains in-frame clones only, with some absent. The sample contains tens of thousands of clones, just over 85% of which appear only once. The CDR3 is 14 amino acids. Trimming took off 1 base at V and 1 base at J, with 7 bases between the two ends. The V gene's germline CDR1 is MNHEY and CDR2 SVGAGI. The TCR sequence derives from a man aged 70-80 years with active or convalescent COVID-19. The gene calls are TRBV6-5 and TRBJ1-1; no firm D call. The specimen was peripheral blood. The CDR3 DNA reads TGTGCCAGCAGTTACTTGGAGCAGAACACTGAAGCTTTCTTT. Protein product: CASSYLEQNTEAFF.